This TCR beta chain comes out of a study of blood T cell repertoires in COVID-19. Turning to the study itself: Samples of COVID-19 (acute and convalescent) were obtained from the United States, Italy and Spain. T cells, B-cell-depleted T cells, or PBMCs supplied cDNA or gDNA.

In the original workflow: Reference gene primer amplification yielded estimated nucleated cell counts. The data were produced by immunoSEQ multiplex PCR, yet TCRdb's version contains in-frame clones alone and is incomplete. The V and J calls and clone size are taken from that table; D and trimming were inferred from the DNA. The top ten clones hold roughly 4% of a sample with 50,000 to 65,000 clones, nearly 90% of them seen once. In germline, CDR1 is SGHVS, CDR2 FNYEAQ. The CDR3 length is 16 residues. V shed 5 bases, J shed 0 bases, and the junction held 8 bases outside the gene matches. Sequences were obtained from peripheral blood. The origin of this receptor is a man over 45 with active COVID-19. The V and J genes are TRBV7-6 and TRBJ1-1; 8 positions agree with TRBD1. CDR3 coding DNA: TGTGCCAGCAGCAACCCAGGGGGCGGGATGAACACTGAAGCTTTCTTT. It is translated as CASSNPGGGMNTEAFF.